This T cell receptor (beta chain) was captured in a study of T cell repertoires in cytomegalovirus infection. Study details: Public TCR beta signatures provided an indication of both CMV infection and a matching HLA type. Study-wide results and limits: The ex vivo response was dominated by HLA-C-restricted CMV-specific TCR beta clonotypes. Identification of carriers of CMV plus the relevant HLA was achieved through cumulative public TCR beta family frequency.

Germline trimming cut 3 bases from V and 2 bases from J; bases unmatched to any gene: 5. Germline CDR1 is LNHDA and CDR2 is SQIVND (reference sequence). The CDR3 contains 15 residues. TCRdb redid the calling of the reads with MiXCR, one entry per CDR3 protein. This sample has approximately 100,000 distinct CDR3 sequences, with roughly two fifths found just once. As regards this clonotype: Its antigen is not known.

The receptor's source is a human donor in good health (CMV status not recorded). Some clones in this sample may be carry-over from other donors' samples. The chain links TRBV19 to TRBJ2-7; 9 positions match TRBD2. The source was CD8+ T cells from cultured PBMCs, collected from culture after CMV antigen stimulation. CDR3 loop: CASSIGGGAAYEQYF. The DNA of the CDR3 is TGTGCCAGTAGTATTGGCGGGGGGGCCGCCTACGAGCAGTACTTC.